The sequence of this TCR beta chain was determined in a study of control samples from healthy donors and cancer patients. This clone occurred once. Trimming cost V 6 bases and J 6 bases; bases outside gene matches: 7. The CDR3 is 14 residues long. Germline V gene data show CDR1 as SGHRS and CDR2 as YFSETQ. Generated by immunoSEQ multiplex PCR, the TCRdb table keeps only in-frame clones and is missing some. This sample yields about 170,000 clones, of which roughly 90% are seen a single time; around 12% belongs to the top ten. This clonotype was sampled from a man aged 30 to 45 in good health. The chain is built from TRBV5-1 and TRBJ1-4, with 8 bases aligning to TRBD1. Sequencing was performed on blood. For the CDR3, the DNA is TGCGCCAGCAACACAGGGGGGACGGATGAAAAACTGTTTTTT. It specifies CASNTGGTDEKLFF.